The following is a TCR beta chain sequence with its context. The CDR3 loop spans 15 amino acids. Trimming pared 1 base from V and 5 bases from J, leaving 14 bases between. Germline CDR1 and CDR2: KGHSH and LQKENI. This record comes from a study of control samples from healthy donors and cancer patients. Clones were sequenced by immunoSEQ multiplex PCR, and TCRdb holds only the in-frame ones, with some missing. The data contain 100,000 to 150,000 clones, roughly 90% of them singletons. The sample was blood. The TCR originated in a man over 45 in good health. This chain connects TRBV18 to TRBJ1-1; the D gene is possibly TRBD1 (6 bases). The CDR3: CASSPLRVQGTEAFF. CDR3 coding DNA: TGTGCCAGCTCACCACTGCGGGTCCAGGGGACTGAAGCTTTCTTT.